This T cell receptor (beta chain) emerged from a study of stem cell transplantation in POMP-related autoinflammatory disease. Overall study context: Impaired MHC class I-dependent CD8+ differentiation was hypothesized from defective thymoproteasomes.

Study-wide findings and caveats: Fewer unique TRB V-J gene pairings were identified in patients with PRAID. In patients with PRAID, every analyzed T-cell subset tended to show lower diversity and higher clonality.

Assay used: immunoSEQ multiplex PCR; TCRdb lists only in-frame clones, some missing. This table has 30,000 or so clones, about 91% appearing once. PRAID featured prominent immunodeficiency. Turning to this clone: The antigen remains undetermined.

The specimen comprised CD4+ T cells from PBMCs, sampled before stem cell transplantation. This receptor was identified in a human donor with POMP-related autoinflammation and immune dysregulation (PRAID).

CDR3 region: CASYGTGGYQPQHF. The CDR3 DNA follows: TGTGCCAGCTACGGGACAGGGGGATATCAGCCCCAGCATTTT. The chain carries TRBV6-1 and TRBJ1-5, with 11 positions matching TRBD1. Trimming cost V 8 bases and J 5 bases; bases outside gene matches: 5. This CDR3 has 14 residues. Germline V CDR1 and CDR2: MNHNS, SASEGT.